The 27 T cell receptor beta chains reported below all come from one sample, sequenced in a study of T cell changes during pregnancy in multiple sclerosis. Libraries were prepared by immunoSEQ multiplex PCR; TCRdb keeps only in-frame clonotypes and omits some of them. The sample includes 40,000 or so clones, more than 70% seen only once; the top ten take 6% to 7.5%. Sequenced here: CD8+ T cells from peripheral blood mononuclear cells, sampled in the third trimester of pregnancy. All receptors come from a female donor with multiple sclerosis, enrolled in a pregnancy study.

This chain links TRBV6-5 with TRBJ1-1, with D uncertain. The CDR3 is 16 residues long. The ends were cut back, 2 bases at V and 0 bases at J, with 13 bases in the middle. Germline V CDR1 and CDR2: MNHEY, SVGAGI. The CDR3 is CASSYDGLRMNTEAFF. In nucleotides, the CDR3 is TGTGCCAGCAGTTACGACGGGTTAAGGATGAACACTGAAGCTTTCTTT.

V and J are TRBV19 and TRBJ2-1; 10 positions agree with TRBD2. The CDR3 contains 16 residues. The trim removed 1 base at V and 5 bases at J, leaving 5 bases unmatched. The germline gives CDR1 LNHDA, CDR2 SQIVND (reference sequence). CDR3 bases: TGTGCCAGTAGTATAGTCCTAGCGGGGGCCCACAATGAGCAGTTCTTC. As protein: CASSIVLAGAHNEQFF.

This sequence joins TRBV10-3 and TRBJ2-7, with TRBD2 matching over 7 bases. Germline values: CDR1 ENHRY, CDR2 SYGVKD. The CDR3 sequence is 16 residues long. V lost 4 bases and J lost 2; bases outside the gene matches: 11. CDR3 region: CAISGPGGRGAYEQYF. CDR3 coding DNA: TGTGCCATCAGTGGCCCCGGGGGTCGGGGGGCCTACGAGCAGTACTTC.

This sequence joins TRBV5-6 and TRBJ1-2, with TRBD1 identical over 11 bases. Germline CDR1 and CDR2: SGHDT and YYEEEE. This CDR3 is built from 15 residues. The ends lost 3 bases at V and 2 bases at J; junction bases unmatched: 3. The CDR3 protein is CASSSWTGGNYGYTF. The CDR3, as DNA: TGTGCCAGCAGCTCCTGGACAGGGGGCAACTATGGCTACACCTTC.

The rearrangement links TRBV28 to TRBJ1-4, with TRBD1 identical over 12 bases. The junction had 11 bases not matched to a gene; V was cut back by 4 bases and J by 5 bases. The germline V gene has CDR1 MDHEN and CDR2 SYDVKM. The CDR3 runs 18 residues. CDR3: CASSSRDRGRSINEKLFF. The DNA of the CDR3 is TGTGCCAGCAGTTCGAGGGACAGGGGGCGAAGCATAAATGAAAAACTGTTTTTT.

The V call is TRBV28, the J call TRBJ2-3, with TRBD2 matching 12 bases. Germline V gene data show CDR1 as MDHEN and CDR2 as SYDVKM. J lost 0 bases, V lost 5 bases, and 3 bases had no gene match. The CDR3 totals 16 residues. The CDR3 loop reads CASSELAGGSTDTQYF. DNA for the CDR3: TGTGCCAGCAGTGAACTAGCGGGGGGAAGCACAGATACGCAGTATTTT.

The chain employs TRBV15 and TRBJ2-5, with 8 bases aligning to TRBD1. V lost 3 bases to trimming and J lost 2 bases; unmatched junction nucleotides: 8. The CDR3 has 16 residues. In germline, CDR1 is LNHNV, CDR2 YYDKDF (reference sequence). CDR3 nucleotide sequence: TGTGCCACCAGCAGGGGCTTAGGACAGGGTCAAGAGACCCAGTACTTC. Translating gives CATSRGLGQGQETQYF.

The chain couples TRBV28 to TRBJ1-2, with D perhaps matching TRBD1 (5 bases). V shed 2 bases and J shed 6 bases, with 16 bases lying between them. The CDR3 extends over 15 amino acids. Germline CDR1 reads MDHEN; CDR2 reads SYDVKM. CDR3 region: CASSLRYPGFHGYTF. CDR3 nucleotide sequence: TGTGCCAGCAGTTTAAGATACCCAGGGTTTCATGGCTACACCTTC.

This clone was seen a single time. J is TRBJ1-5 and V is TRBV5-5, with D possibly TRBD1 on 5 matching bases. This CDR3 comprises 15 residues. The germline V gene encodes CDR1 SGHKS and CDR2 YYEKEE (reference sequence). V lost 2 bases and J lost 5, with 14 bases in between. The CDR3 reads CASSFKGNLDQPQHF. The DNA for the CDR3 is TGTGCCAGCAGCTTCAAGGGGAACCTCGATCAGCCCCAGCATTTT.

The V call is TRBV5-5, the J call TRBJ2-3; the match to TRBD2 covers 12 bases. With 4 bases clipped from V and 5 bases from J, the junction kept 8 bases outside the gene matches. The CDR3 has 16 residues. Germline values: CDR1 SGHKS, CDR2 YYEKEE (reference sequence). The CDR3 reads CASSKELAGGRDTQYF. The CDR3 DNA reads TGTGCCAGCAGCAAAGAACTAGCGGGGGGCCGAGATACGCAGTATTTT. The whole variable domain, filled in from reference TRBV5-5 and TRBJ2-3, reads DAGVTQSPTHLIKTRGQQVTLRCSPISGHKSVSWYQQVLGQGPQFIFQYYEKEERGRGNFPDRFSARQFPNYSSELNVNALLLGDSALYLCASSKELAGGRDTQYFGPGTRLTVL.

The V and J genes are TRBV18 and TRBJ2-1; 8 nucleotides match TRBD1. Losses at the gene ends were 4 bases for V and 0 bases for J; bases not matched to a gene: 2. The CDR3 length is 15 residues. Per germline, CDR1 KGHSH and CDR2 LQKENI. CDR3 nucleotides: TGTGCCAGCTCACGGGACAGGAGCTCCTACAATGAGCAGTTCTTC. Translating it yields CASSRDRSSYNEQFF.

The V gene is TRBV6-5, the J gene TRBJ1-5; 7 bases fit TRBD1. The V gene's germline CDR1 is MNHEY and CDR2 SVGAGI. Trimming removed 5 bases from V and 9 bases from J; junction bases left unmatched: 7. The CDR3 has 13 amino acids. CDR3 nucleotide sequence: TGTGCCAGCAGTACAGGGGACGGTAGGCCCCAGCATTTT. Translating gives CASSTGDGRPQHF.

This chain connects TRBV6-1 to TRBJ1-5; 8 nucleotides agree with TRBD1. The CDR3 length is 15 residues. Looked up from germline, CDR1 is MNHNS and CDR2 is SASEGT. Trimming at V came to 3 bases and at J to 8 bases, leaving 9 bases not matched to a gene. The CDR3 here is CASSDLGTGDEPQHF. The CDR3 DNA sequence: TGTGCCAGCAGTGACCTGGGGACAGGCGACGAGCCCCAGCATTTT.

The rearrangement uses TRBV6-1 and TRBJ2-3; 9 nucleotides line up with TRBD2. The V and J ends lost 2 bases and 4 bases, in that order; junction bases with no gene match: 4. The CDR3 totals 15 residues. From germline, CDR1 is MNHNS and CDR2 SASEGT. CDR3 residues: CASSESRGGPDTQYF. The CDR3 nucleotides read TGTGCCAGCAGTGAATCGCGGGGGGGCCCAGATACGCAGTATTTT.

The J gene is TRBJ2-5, the V gene TRBV27; 8 bases map to TRBD1. Germline V gene data show CDR1 as MNHEY and CDR2 as SMNVEV (reference sequence). V was pared by 3 bases and J by 5 bases, with 11 bases of the junction left unmatched. The CDR3 runs 16 residues. The CDR3 DNA follows: TGTGCCAGCAGTTTTGGGCAGGGGGCGATGAGGGAGACCCAGTACTTC. Its translation: CASSFGQGAMRETQYF.

The chain employs TRBV4-1 and TRBJ2-1; tentative D call: TRBD2 (5 bases). Germline CDR1 MGHRA, CDR2 YSYEKL. The V end was cut by 5 bases, the J end by 2 bases, with 7 bases between. The CDR3 contains 13 residues. The CDR3 protein is CASSFGAYNEQFF. CDR3 nucleotide sequence: TGCGCCAGCAGCTTCGGGGCCTACAATGAGCAGTTCTTC.

The genes are TRBV30 and TRBJ1-2; no clear D gene. In germline, CDR1 is GTSNPN, CDR2 SVGIG (reference sequence). This CDR3 region has 14 residues. Trimming stripped 0 bases from V and 8 bases from J, with 16 bases between. CDR3 region: CAWSVRRGVRGYTF. The DNA of the CDR3 is TGTGCCTGGAGTGTACGGCGGGGAGTAAGGGGCTACACCTTC.

The CDR3 DNA follows: TGTGCCGGAAGACAGGGAAACACCGGGGAGCTGTTTTTT. This encodes CAGRQGNTGELFF. The V gene is TRBV2, the J gene TRBJ2-2, with TRBD1 matching over 7 bases. With 11 bases clipped from V and 2 bases from J, the junction kept 5 bases outside the gene matches. This CDR3 is built from 13 residues. CDR1 is SNHLY and CDR2 is FYNNEI in the germline V gene.

V gene TRBV27 combines with J gene TRBJ2-1; TRBD2 might be the D (6 bases). The CDR3 is 14 residues long. Trimming stripped 5 bases from V and 8 bases from J, with 16 bases between. Germline V gene data show CDR1 as MNHEY and CDR2 as SMNVEV (reference sequence). CDR3 sequence reads: CASSTRDWGDEQFF. For the CDR3, the DNA is TGTGCCAGCAGTACCAGGGACTGGGGCGATGAGCAGTTCTTC.

This clone came up once. J is TRBJ2-5 and V is TRBV6-5; no firm D call. Judging by the DNA end, TRBJ2-7 fits better; the J call may be wrong. The CDR3 contains 16 residues. Germline V CDR1 and CDR2: MNHEY, SVGAGI. Written as DNA, the CDR3 is TGTGCCAGCAGTTACTCGGGTACGCGGCCCTCCTACGAGCAGTACTTC. As protein: CASSYSGTRPSYEQYF.

The CDR3 sequence: CASSEAGDRVGGPQHF. CDR3 nucleotide sequence: TGTGCCAGCAGTGAAGCAGGGGACAGGGTTGGTGGGCCCCAGCATTTT. The chain carries TRBV2 and TRBJ1-5, with 9 bases aligning to TRBD1. The CDR3 spans 16 residues. V dropped 0 bases and J dropped 9; count of bases not matched to a gene: 9. The germline V gene encodes CDR1 SNHLY and CDR2 FYNNEI.

This rearrangement joins TRBV4-1 to TRBJ2-1; TRBD2 agrees at 10 bases. This CDR3 region has 15 residues. Germline CDR1 is MGHRA and CDR2 is YSYEKL. The V and J ends lost 0 bases and 8 bases, in that order; junction bases with no gene match: 4. CDR3 bases: TGCGCCAGCAGCCAAGATAGCGGGGGGCGGGATGAGCAGTTCTTC. It codes for CASSQDSGGRDEQFF.

This clone appeared a single time. V gene TRBV9 combines with J gene TRBJ1-1, with TRBD1 as a possible D gene (5 bases). The CDR3 length is 16 residues. Between the trimmed V and J ends, which lost 0 bases and 5 bases, there was a span of 17 bases. Germline V CDR1 and CDR2: SGDLS, YYNGEE. The CDR3 is CASSVGAGTPWTEAFF. The DNA for the CDR3 is TGTGCCAGCAGCGTAGGGGCAGGGACTCCTTGGACTGAAGCTTTCTTT.

The chain has TRBV13 and TRBJ2-3, with TRBD2 identical over 8 bases. The V segment lost 5 bases and the J segment 2 bases; nucleotides outside the gene matches: 9. CDR3 length: 16 amino acids. CDR1 is PRHDT, CDR2 FYEKMQ, per germline (reference sequence). The CDR3 protein is CASSPLGGGLTDTQYF. Here the CDR3 DNA reads TGTGCCAGCAGCCCCCTCGGGGGGGGGCTCACAGATACGCAGTATTTT. The full variable domain, with the rest looked up from reference TRBV13 and TRBJ2-3, is AAGVIQSPRHLIKEKRETATLKCYPIPRHDTVYWYQQGPGQDPQFLISFYEKMQSDKGSIPDRFSAQQFSDYHSELNMSSLELGDSALYFCASSPLGGGLTDTQYFGPGTRLTVL.

This chain connects TRBV9 to TRBJ1-3, with 7 bases lining up with TRBD1. Germline CDR1 reads SGDLS; CDR2 reads YYNGEE. V shed 4 bases, J shed 2 bases, and the junction held 6 bases outside the gene matches. This CDR3 has 15 residues. DNA of the CDR3: TGTGCCAGCAGCCCGGTGGGGACAGCTGGAAACACCATATATTTT. It yields the protein CASSPVGTAGNTIYF.

This clone showed up just once. The J gene is TRBJ2-7, the V gene TRBV28, with D perhaps TRBD2 (6 bases). CDR1 is MDHEN and CDR2 is SYDVKM in the germline V gene. The CDR3 totals 14 residues. With 6 bases removed from V and 3 bases from J, the gap between germline ends came to 15 bases. The CDR3 coding sequence is TGTGCCAGCAGGTACTCCGGCGGGGACTACGAGCAGTACTTC. Protein product: CASRYSGGDYEQYF.

The chain couples TRBV6-5 to TRBJ1-1, with D perhaps matching TRBD1 (5 bases). V lost 4 bases to trimming and J lost 3 bases, with 12 bases between them. The CDR3 runs 14 residues. Per germline, CDR1 MNHEY and CDR2 SVGAGI. The chain's CDR3 is CASSWAGFYTEAFF. DNA of the CDR3: TGTGCCAGCAGTTGGGCAGGGTTTTACACTGAAGCTTTCTTT.